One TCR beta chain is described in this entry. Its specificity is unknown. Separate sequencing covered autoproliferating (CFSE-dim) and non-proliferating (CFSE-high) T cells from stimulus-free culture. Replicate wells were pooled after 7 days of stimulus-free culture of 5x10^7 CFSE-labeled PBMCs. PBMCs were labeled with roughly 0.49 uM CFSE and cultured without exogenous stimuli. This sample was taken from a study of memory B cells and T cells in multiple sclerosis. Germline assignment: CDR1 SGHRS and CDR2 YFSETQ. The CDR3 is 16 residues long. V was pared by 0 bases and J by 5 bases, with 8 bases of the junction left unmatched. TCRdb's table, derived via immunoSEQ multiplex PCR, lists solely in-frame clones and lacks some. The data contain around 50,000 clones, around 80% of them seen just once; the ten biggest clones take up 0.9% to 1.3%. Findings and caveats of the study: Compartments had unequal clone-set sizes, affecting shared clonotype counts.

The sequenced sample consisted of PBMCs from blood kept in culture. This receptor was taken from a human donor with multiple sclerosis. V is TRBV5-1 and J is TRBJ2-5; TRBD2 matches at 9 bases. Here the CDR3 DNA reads TGCGCCAGCAGCTTGGAACTGGCGGGGGGGCCGGAGACCCAGTACTTC. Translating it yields CASSLELAGGPETQYF.